Below are 28 T cell receptor beta chains sequenced from a single sample in a study of beta chain features in type 1 diabetes (dated by TCRdb to the late 2010s). The library relied on the immunoSEQ multiplex PCR assay. The High Capacity cDNA Reverse Transcription Kit was used to reverse transcribe all of the isolated RNA, meaning that expressed TCRB transcripts were what got sequenced. In TCRdb, the immuneACCESS table is reduced to in-frame sequences with V and J assigned. These tables do not hold every clone; where another copy was compared, an unresolved V gene accounts for under half, and the others remain unexplained. This sample holds nearly 700,000 clones; roughly an eighth were observed only once. The biggest ten clones account for 0.02% to 0.025% of the sample. The full study reports these points: Type 1 diabetes patients showed a moderate but significant shortening of TCRB CDR3 length in all four CD4+ subsets.

These TCRs are of unknown antigen specificity. The sequenced sample was naive CD4+ T cells from blood. The cell subset or site label corresponds to: true naive CD4+ T cells. These receptor sequences come from a man aged 18 to 29 with type 1 diabetes.

There are a few counts of this clone. Other DNA sequences in the sample encode the same CDR3. This chain joins TRBV20-1 and TRBJ1-4, with no clear D. Germline values: CDR1 DFQATT, CDR2 SNEGSKA (reference sequence). CDR3 size: 11 residues. CDR3 DNA sequence: TGCAGCGCAGGCCCGAATGAAAAACTGTTTTTT. This translates into CSAGPNEKLFF.

V usage is TRBV14 and J usage is TRBJ2-1; either TRBD1 or TRBD2 may fit D (5 bases each). The CDR3 has 16 residues. Germline CDR1 reads SGHDN; CDR2 reads FVKESK. V shed 1 base and J shed 2 bases, with 12 bases lying between them. CDR3 nucleotides: TGTGCCAGCAGCCAAGGGGGACCGGGGCCCTACAATGAGCAGTTCTTC. Residues: CASSQGGPGPYNEQFF.

In its sample, this clone was seen a few times. This chain uses TRBV11-3 with TRBJ2-7, with D uncertain. Germline loops: CDR1 SGHNT, CDR2 YENEEA. The CDR3 totals 15 residues. V was trimmed by 0 bases and J by 4 bases, leaving 13 bases between them. CDR3 loop: CASSLEVHPVYEQYF. In nucleotides, the CDR3 is TGTGCCAGCAGCTTAGAGGTCCACCCGGTTTACGAGCAGTACTTC.

This clone was observed a handful of times. CDR3 DNA sequence: TGTGCCAGCAGCTTGGGACAGGGGGCGCACTACGAGCAGTACTTC. Translation: CASSLGQGAHYEQYF. V and J are TRBV5-6 and TRBJ2-7; 10 nucleotides agree with TRBD1. J gave up 3 bases and V 0 bases, and 3 bases lay outside the gene matches. The CDR3 contains 15 residues. Germline lookup yields CDR1 SGHDT and CDR2 YYEEEE.

In its sample, this clone was seen a few times. The gene calls are TRBV29-1 and TRBJ1-5, with 9 positions matching TRBD1. The CDR3 totals 15 residues. V lost 6 bases to trimming and J lost 9 bases; unmatched junction nucleotides: 15. CDR1 and CDR2 (germline): SQVTM, ANQGSEA. This CDR3 is CSVGMGTGLKVPQHF. In nucleotides, the CDR3 is TGCAGCGTCGGGATGGGGACAGGGTTAAAGGTGCCCCAGCATTTT. Full variable domain (remainder filled in from reference TRBV29-1 and TRBJ1-5): SAVISQKPSRDICQRGTSLTIQCQVDSQVTMMFWYRQQPGQSLTLIATANQGSEATYESGFVIDKFPISRPNLTFSTLTVSNMSPEDSSIYLCSVGMGTGLKVPQHFGDGTRLSIL.

This clone came up a few times. This sequence joins TRBV2 and TRBJ1-2; D possibly corresponds to TRBD1 (6 bases). This CDR3 region has 13 residues. The V and J ends lost 6 bases and 2 bases respectively, with 10 bases between them. Germline assignment: CDR1 SNHLY and CDR2 FYNNEI. The CDR3 protein is CASSATGNYGYTF. In DNA, the CDR3 is TGTGCCAGCAGCGCCACAGGGAACTATGGCTACACCTTC.

V usage is TRBV7-9 and J usage is TRBJ2-3; 8 nucleotides align to TRBD2. The CDR3 runs to 17 residues. V lost 4 bases and J lost 2; bases outside the gene matches: 11. Germline V gene data show CDR1 as SEHNR and CDR2 as FQNEAQ (reference sequence). CDR3 nucleotide sequence: TGTGCCAGCAGCTCCCCCCGGGGCGGGGGGACCACAGATACGCAGTATTTT. Translation: CASSSPRGGGTTDTQYF.

The genes are TRBV28 and TRBJ1-3; D not resolved. The CDR3 length is 11 residues. V dropped 6 bases and J dropped 8 bases, with 8 bases sitting between them. Germline CDR1 is MDHEN and CDR2 is SYDVKM. The CDR3 spells CASSSPDTIYF. In nucleotides, the CDR3 is TGTGCCAGCAGCTCCCCGGACACCATATATTTT.

The chain combines TRBV7-2 with TRBJ2-1; 10 bases align to TRBD2. V trimming: 5 bases; J trimming: 1 base; junction bases outside the gene matches: 5. This CDR3 is 16 amino acids long. The germline V gene encodes CDR1 SGHTA and CDR2 FQGNSA. The CDR3 DNA reads TGTGCCAGCAGCCTTAGCGGGGGGACATCCTACAATGAGCAGTTCTTC. It yields the protein CASSLSGGTSYNEQFF. The full variable domain, rest sourced from reference TRBV7-2 and TRBJ2-1, is GAGVSQSPSNKVTEKGKDVELRCDPISGHTALYWYRQSLGQGLEFLIYFQGNSAPDKSGLPSDRFSAERTGGSVSTLTIQRTQQEDSAVYLCASSLSGGTSYNEQFFGPGTRLTVL.

This chain's CDR3 is CASRLRTVSADTQYF. CDR3 sequence (DNA): TGTGCCAGCAGGCTCAGGACAGTAAGTGCAGATACGCAGTATTTT. This chain connects TRBV28 to TRBJ2-3, with a possible D match to TRBD1 (6 bases). V shed 6 bases and J shed 4 bases, with 17 bases lying between them. Germline CDR1 MDHEN, CDR2 SYDVKM. The CDR3 loop spans 15 amino acids.

V usage is TRBV7-9 and J usage is TRBJ1-2; no firm D call. This CDR3 is built from 15 residues. Germline V gives CDR1 SEHNR, CDR2 FQNEAQ (reference sequence). With 0 bases removed from V and 0 bases from J, the gap between germline ends came to 8 bases. As DNA, the CDR3 is TGTGCCAGCAGCTTAGCTTCCGTAGCTAACTATGGCTACACCTTC. It codes for CASSLASVANYGYTF.

This clone was counted a few times. The CDR3 DNA is TGTGCCAGCAGTGCGGAAGGTTCATCGGTTTTTCAGCCCCAGCATTTT. As protein: CASSAEGSSVFQPQHF. The V call is TRBV6-1, the J call TRBJ1-5; D uncertain. The CDR3 covers 16 residues. V lost 4 bases and J 6 bases, leaving 19 bases between the germline ends. Germline loops: CDR1 MNHNS, CDR2 SASEGT.

This clone was picked up a small number of times. V usage is TRBV6-5 and J usage is TRBJ1-5; the D gene is possibly TRBD1 (6 bases). Germline lookup yields CDR1 MNHEY and CDR2 SVGAGI. This CDR3 comprises 16 residues. V was cut by 0 bases and J by 9 bases, with 18 bases left in between. Here the CDR3 reads CASSYSGGPEVLPQHF. CDR3 in DNA: TGTGCCAGCAGTTACTCCGGGGGGCCCGAAGTTCTGCCCCAGCATTTT.

The chain couples TRBV4-1 to TRBJ2-7; D not resolved. This CDR3 contains 16 residues. V was shortened by 4 bases and J by 3 bases, with 19 bases between the two germline ends. Germline loops: CDR1 MGHRA, CDR2 YSYEKL. The chain's CDR3 is CASSRKMGQVRYEQYF. The CDR3 DNA follows: TGCGCCAGCAGCCGCAAGATGGGTCAGGTACGCTACGAGCAGTACTTC.

This chain connects TRBV7-2 to TRBJ1-3; D might be TRBD1 (5 bases). Deletions cut 5 bases from V and 2 bases from J, with 13 bases between. CDR1 and CDR2 from the germline V gene are SGHTA and FQGNSA. This CDR3 is built from 15 residues. This CDR3 reads CASSPRGVPGNTIYF. The CDR3 DNA reads as TGTGCCAGCAGCCCCCGGGGGGTACCTGGAAACACCATATATTTT.

This chain uses TRBV7-9 with TRBJ1-1; D possibly corresponds to TRBD1 (5 bases). V lost 4 bases and J 7 bases, leaving 13 bases between the germline ends. This CDR3 region has 13 residues. Germline V CDR1 and CDR2: SEHNR, FQNEAQ (reference sequence). The CDR3 bases are TGTGCCAGCAGCTCGTCCCGGGACGGTGAAGCTTTCTTT. Encoded protein: CASSSSRDGEAFF.

This clone was seen more than once but under ten times. The chain links TRBV9 to TRBJ2-2; 10 bases agree with TRBD1. Germline V gives CDR1 SGDLS, CDR2 YYNGEE. The CDR3 is 16 residues long. Trimming cost V 1 base and J 6 bases; bases outside gene matches: 6. CDR3 protein: CASSVLGQGNSGELFF. CDR3 nucleotides: TGTGCCAGCAGCGTACTGGGACAGGGGAATTCCGGGGAGCTGTTTTTT.

This clone showed up just a few times. V usage is TRBV30 and J usage is TRBJ2-1; 9 bases fit TRBD1. The CDR3 loop spans 17 amino acids. V shed 7 bases and J 7 bases; nucleotides not matched to a gene: 20. Germline-derived CDR1 and CDR2 are GTSNPN and SVGIG (reference sequence). CDR3 amino acids: CASEGFGQGNIWNEQFF. The CDR3 region has the DNA TGTGCCTCCGAGGGGTTTGGACAGGGGAATATTTGGAATGAGCAGTTCTTC.

This clone was detected a few times. The V call is TRBV7-3, the J call TRBJ1-1; TRBD1 might be the D (5 bases). This CDR3 has 15 residues. CDR1 and CDR2 (germline): SGHTA, FQGTGA. The V and J ends lost 4 bases and 6 bases respectively, with 18 bases between them. CDR3 amino acids: CASSSGTGGTAEAFF. The CDR3, as DNA: TGTGCCAGCAGCTCCGGGACGGGCGGAACCGCTGAAGCTTTCTTT.

This clone turned up a few times. V and J are TRBV30 and TRBJ1-1, with D unclear. V was clipped by 2 bases and J by 0 bases, with 10 bases between them. Germline CDR1 and CDR2: GTSNPN and SVGIG (reference sequence). This CDR3 is 14 amino acids long. The CDR3 nucleotides read TGTGCCTGGAGTCCAGGAACGATGAACACTGAAGCTTTCTTT. This codes for CAWSPGTMNTEAFF.

This chain connects TRBV5-1 to TRBJ1-1, with TRBD1 as a possible D gene (6 bases). The CDR3 length is 16 residues. Germline CDR1 SGHRS, CDR2 YFSETQ. Trimming took 4 bases from V and 5 from J, leaving 21 bases between them. The CDR3 sequence is CASSDRDTLGGTEAFF. The CDR3 DNA follows: TGCGCCAGCAGCGACCGGGACACCCTTGGGGGGACTGAAGCTTTCTTT. Looking up the rest from reference TRBV5-1 and TRBJ1-1 gives the full variable domain: KAGVTQTPRYLIKTRGQQVTLSCSPISGHRSVSWYQQTPGQGLQFLFEYFSETQRNKGNFPGRFSGRQFSNSRSEMNVSTLELGDSALYLCASSDRDTLGGTEAFFGQGTRLTVV.

This clone was seen only a few times. The CDR3 sequence is CASSLGGAGEQFF. CDR3 DNA: TGTGCCAGCAGTTTAGGAGGGGCAGGTGAGCAGTTCTTC. The rearrangement joins TRBV6-6 to TRBJ2-1; TRBD2 is a possible D gene (6 bases). CDR3 length equals 13 residues. The ends were cut back, 4 bases at V and 9 bases at J, with 13 bases in the middle. Germline CDR1 and CDR2: MNHNY and SVGAGI (reference sequence).

Concerning this clone: The same CDR3 can be traced to other DNA sequences in this sample. The J gene is TRBJ1-2, the V gene TRBV20-1; D may be TRBD1 (5 bases). The length of the CDR3 is 10 residues. V was trimmed by 3 bases and J by 6 bases, leaving 5 bases between them. In germline, CDR1 is DFQATT, CDR2 SNEGSKA (reference sequence). CDR3 region: CSARTDGYTF. The CDR3 DNA sequence: TGCAGTGCTAGGACAGATGGCTACACCTTC.

This clone has only a few counts. The chain has TRBV29-1 and TRBJ2-5; 8 bases match TRBD2. V was pared by 4 bases and J by 5 bases, with 0 bases of the junction left unmatched. This CDR3 has 11 amino acids. CDR1 is SQVTM and CDR2 is ANQGSEA in the germline V gene. The CDR3 nucleotides read TGCAGCGTTGTAGCGGGGGAGACCCAGTACTTC. It specifies CSVVAGETQYF.

The chain recombines TRBV5-1 with TRBJ2-7; the D gene is possibly TRBD1 (6 bases). The CDR3 is 14 residues long. V was shortened by 5 bases and J by 0 bases, with 12 bases between the two germline ends. Germline CDR1 is SGHRS and CDR2 is YFSETQ. The CDR3 is CASSSTGPSYEQYF. CDR3 nucleotide sequence: TGCGCCAGCAGTTCGACAGGACCCTCCTACGAGCAGTACTTC.

A few counts support this clone. The chain uses TRBV5-1 and TRBJ1-6, with 8 bases that match TRBD1. Germline V lookup: CDR1 SGHRS, CDR2 YFSETQ. This CDR3 spans 14 amino acids. V was pared by 4 bases and J by 7 bases, with 4 bases of the junction left unmatched. The DNA for the CDR3 is TGCGCCAGCAGCCCGGGACAGGAGAATTCACCCCTCCACTTT. Encoded protein: CASSPGQENSPLHF.

This clone was detected only a few times. This sample also contains other DNA sequences that code for the same CDR3. The rearrangement joins TRBV5-1 to TRBJ1-2; weak D call: TRBD1 (5 bases). Germline lookup yields CDR1 SGHRS and CDR2 YFSETQ. Trimming left V 0 bases short and J 5 bases short, with 5 bases between. The CDR3 extends over 12 amino acids. CDR3: CASSLEGYGYTF. The CDR3 region has the DNA TGCGCCAGCAGCTTGGAGGGGTATGGCTACACCTTC. The entire variable domain, with the rest obtained from reference TRBV5-1 and TRBJ1-2, is as follows: KAGVTQTPRYLIKTRGQQVTLSCSPISGHRSVSWYQQTPGQGLQFLFEYFSETQRNKGNFPGRFSGRQFSNSRSEMNVSTLELGDSALYLCASSLEGYGYTFGSGTRLTVV.

DNA of the CDR3: TGTGCCTGGAGTGTACTGACGGGGATCACCGGGGAGCTGTTTTTT. This sequence encodes CAWSVLTGITGELFF. The chain is built from TRBV30 and TRBJ2-2, with a weak D call TRBD2 (5 bases). CDR3 size: 15 residues. Germline CDR1 GTSNPN, CDR2 SVGIG (reference sequence). Trimming shortened V by 0 bases and J by 4 bases, and 12 bases separated the two germline ends.